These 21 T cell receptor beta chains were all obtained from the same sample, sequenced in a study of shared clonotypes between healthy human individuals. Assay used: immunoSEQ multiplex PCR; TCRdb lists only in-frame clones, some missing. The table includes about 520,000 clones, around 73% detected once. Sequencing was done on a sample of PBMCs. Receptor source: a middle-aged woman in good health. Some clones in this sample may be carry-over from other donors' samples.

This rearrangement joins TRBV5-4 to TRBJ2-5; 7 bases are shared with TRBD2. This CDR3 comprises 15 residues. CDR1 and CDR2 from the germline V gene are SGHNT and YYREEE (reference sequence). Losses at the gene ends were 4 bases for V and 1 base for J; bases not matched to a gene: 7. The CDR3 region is CASSLPGGLQETQYF. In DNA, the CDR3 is TGTGCCAGCAGCCTGCCGGGGGGACTCCAAGAGACCCAGTACTTC.

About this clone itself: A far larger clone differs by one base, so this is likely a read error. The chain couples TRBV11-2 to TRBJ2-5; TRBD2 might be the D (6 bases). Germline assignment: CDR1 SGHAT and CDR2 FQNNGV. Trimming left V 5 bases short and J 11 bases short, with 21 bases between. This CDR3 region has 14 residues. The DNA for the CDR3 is TGTGCCAGCAGCGTACCGGGACTCACCTACGGGCAGTACTTC. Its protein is CASSVPGLTYGQYF.

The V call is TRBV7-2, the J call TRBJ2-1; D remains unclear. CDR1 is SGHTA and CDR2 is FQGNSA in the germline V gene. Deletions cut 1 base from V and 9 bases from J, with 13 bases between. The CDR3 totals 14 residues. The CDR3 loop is CASSLERSSGEQFF. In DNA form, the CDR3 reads TGTGCCAGCAGCTTAGAGAGGAGTTCCGGTGAGCAGTTCTTC. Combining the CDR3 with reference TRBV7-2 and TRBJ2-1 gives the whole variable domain GAGVSQSPSNKVTEKGKDVELRCDPISGHTALYWYRQSLGQGLEFLIYFQGNSAPDKSGLPSDRFSAERTGGSVSTLTIQRTQQEDSAVYLCASSLERSSGEQFFGPGTRLTVL.

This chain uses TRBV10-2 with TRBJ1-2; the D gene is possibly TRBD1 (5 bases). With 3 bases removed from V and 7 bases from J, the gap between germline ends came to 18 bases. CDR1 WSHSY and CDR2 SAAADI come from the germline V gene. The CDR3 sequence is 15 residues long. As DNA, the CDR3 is TGCGCCAGCAGTGAAGGTCGGGGGAGGTATAGTGGCTACACCTTC. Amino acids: CASSEGRGRYSGYTF.

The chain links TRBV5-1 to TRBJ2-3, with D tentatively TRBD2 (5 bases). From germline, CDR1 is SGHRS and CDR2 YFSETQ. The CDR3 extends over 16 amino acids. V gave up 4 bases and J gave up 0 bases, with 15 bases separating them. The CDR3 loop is CASSIQSGPSTDTQYF. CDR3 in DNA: TGCGCCAGCAGCATACAAAGCGGCCCTAGCACAGATACGCAGTATTTT.

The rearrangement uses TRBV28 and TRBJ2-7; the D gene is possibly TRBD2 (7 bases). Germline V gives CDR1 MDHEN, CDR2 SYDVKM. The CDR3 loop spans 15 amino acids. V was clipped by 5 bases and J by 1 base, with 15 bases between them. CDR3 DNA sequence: TGTGCCAGCAGTCTAGGAGGGGGGGGTTCCTACGAGCAGTACTTC. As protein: CASSLGGGGSYEQYF.

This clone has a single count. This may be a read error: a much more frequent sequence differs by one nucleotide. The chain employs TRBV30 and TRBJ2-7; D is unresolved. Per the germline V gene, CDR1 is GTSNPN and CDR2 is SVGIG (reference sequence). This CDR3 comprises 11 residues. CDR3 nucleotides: TGTGTCTGGAGTGGCACCTACGAGCAGTACTTC. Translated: CVWSGTYEQYF.

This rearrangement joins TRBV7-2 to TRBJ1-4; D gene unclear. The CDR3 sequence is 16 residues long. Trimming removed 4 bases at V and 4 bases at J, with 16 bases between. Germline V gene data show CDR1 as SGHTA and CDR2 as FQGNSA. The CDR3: CASSSQGTHLNEKLFF. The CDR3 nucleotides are TGTGCCAGCAGCTCCCAAGGCACGCACCTTAATGAAAAACTGTTTTTT.

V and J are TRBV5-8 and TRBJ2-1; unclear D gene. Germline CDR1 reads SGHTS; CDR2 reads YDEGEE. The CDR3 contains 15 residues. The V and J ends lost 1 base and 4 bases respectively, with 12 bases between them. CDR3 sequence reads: CASSLTRLKYNEQFF. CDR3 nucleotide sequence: TGTGCCAGCAGCTTGACACGTCTAAAATACAATGAGCAGTTCTTC.

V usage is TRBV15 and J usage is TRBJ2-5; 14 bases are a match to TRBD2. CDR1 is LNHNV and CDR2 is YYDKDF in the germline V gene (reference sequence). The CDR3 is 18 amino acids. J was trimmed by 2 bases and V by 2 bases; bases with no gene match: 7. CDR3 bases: TGTGCCACCAGCAGAAGACTAGCGGGAGGGATTTCACAAGAGACCCAGTACTTC. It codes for CATSRRLAGGISQETQYF.

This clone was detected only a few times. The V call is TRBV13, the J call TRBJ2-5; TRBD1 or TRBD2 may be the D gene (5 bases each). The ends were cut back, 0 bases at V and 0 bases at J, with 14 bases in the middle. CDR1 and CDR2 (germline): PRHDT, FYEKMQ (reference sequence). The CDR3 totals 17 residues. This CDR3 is CASSLGRGRGDQETQYF. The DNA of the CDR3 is TGTGCCAGCAGCTTAGGCCGAGGGAGAGGGGACCAAGAGACCCAGTACTTC.

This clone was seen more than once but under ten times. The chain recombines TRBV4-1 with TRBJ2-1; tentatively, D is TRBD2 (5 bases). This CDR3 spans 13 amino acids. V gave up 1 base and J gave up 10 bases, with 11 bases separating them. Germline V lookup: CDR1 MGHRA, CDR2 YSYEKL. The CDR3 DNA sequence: TGCGCCAGCAGCCAAGCCGGAGGCGACGAGCAGTTCTTC. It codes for CASSQAGGDEQFF.

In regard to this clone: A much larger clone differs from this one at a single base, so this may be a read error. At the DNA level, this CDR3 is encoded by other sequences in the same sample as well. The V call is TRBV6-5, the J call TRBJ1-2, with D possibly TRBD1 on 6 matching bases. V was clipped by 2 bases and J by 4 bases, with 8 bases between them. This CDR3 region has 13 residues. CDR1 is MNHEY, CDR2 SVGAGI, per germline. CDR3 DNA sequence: TGTGCCAGCAGTTACAGGACAGCCTATGGCTACACCTTC. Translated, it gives CASSYRTAYGYTF.

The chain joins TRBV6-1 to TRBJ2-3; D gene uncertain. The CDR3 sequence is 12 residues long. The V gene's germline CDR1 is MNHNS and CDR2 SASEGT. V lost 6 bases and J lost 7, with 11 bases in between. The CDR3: CASSRLGYTQYF. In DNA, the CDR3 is TGTGCCAGCAGCAGGTTGGGGTATACGCAGTATTTT.

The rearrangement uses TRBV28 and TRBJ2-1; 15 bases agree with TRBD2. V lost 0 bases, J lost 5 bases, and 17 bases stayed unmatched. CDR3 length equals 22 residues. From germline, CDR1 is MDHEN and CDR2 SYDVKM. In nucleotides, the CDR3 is TGTGCCAGCAGTTTATGGAAGCGGTCGGGACTAGCGGGAGGTCTCCTCAACAATGAGCAGTTCTTC. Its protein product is CASSLWKRSGLAGGLLNNEQFF.

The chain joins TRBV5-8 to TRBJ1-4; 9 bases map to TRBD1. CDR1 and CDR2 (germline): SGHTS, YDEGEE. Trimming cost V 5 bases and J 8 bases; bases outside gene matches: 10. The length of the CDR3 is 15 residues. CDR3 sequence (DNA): TGTGCCAGCAGGCCTACAGGGGGCCACAGAGAAAAACTGTTTTTT. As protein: CASRPTGGHREKLFF.

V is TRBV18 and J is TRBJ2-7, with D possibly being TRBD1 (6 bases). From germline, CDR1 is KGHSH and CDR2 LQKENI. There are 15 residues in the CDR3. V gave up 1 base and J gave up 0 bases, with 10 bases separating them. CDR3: CASSPQPGASYEQYF. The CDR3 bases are TGTGCCAGCTCACCACAACCAGGGGCCTCCTACGAGCAGTACTTC.

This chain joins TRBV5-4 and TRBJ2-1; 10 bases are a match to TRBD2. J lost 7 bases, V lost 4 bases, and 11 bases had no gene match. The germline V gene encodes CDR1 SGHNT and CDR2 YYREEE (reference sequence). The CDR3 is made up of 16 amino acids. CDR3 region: CASSRGAGGPRNEQFF. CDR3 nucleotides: TGTGCCAGCAGCAGGGGAGCGGGAGGGCCGAGAAATGAGCAGTTCTTC.

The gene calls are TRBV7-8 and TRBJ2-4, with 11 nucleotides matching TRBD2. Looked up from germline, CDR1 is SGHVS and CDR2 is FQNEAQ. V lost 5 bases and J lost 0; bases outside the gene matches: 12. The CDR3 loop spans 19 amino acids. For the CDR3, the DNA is TGTGCCAGCAGCCCGGCGGGACTAGCGGCAAGCGGAGCCAAAAACATTCAGTACTTC. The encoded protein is CASSPAGLAASGAKNIQYF.

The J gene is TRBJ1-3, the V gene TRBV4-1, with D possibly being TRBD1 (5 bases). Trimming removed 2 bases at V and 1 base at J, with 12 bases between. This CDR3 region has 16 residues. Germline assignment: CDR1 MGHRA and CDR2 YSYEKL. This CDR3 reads CASSQSAGMSGNTIYF. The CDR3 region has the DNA TGCGCCAGCAGCCAAAGCGCAGGGATGTCTGGAAACACCATATATTTT.

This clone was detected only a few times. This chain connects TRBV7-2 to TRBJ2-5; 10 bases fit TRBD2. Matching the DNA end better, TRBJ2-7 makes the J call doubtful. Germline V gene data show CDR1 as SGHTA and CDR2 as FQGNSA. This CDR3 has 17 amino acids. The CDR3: CASSSAPYSGRRYEQYF. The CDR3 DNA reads TGTGCCAGCAGCTCAGCACCATATAGCGGGAGGAGGTACGAGCAGTACTTC.